These 24 T cell receptor beta chains were all obtained from the same sample, sequenced in a study of cytomegalovirus exposure and HLA in healthy donors. The protocol was immunoSEQ multiplex PCR, while the TCRdb copy is restricted to in-frame clones and leaves out a portion. The table shows around 200,000 clones, with about 91% occurring only once. Input material: PBMCs. The receptors come from a woman aged 18-29 years in good health and CMV-seronegative.

The rearrangement joins TRBV18 to TRBJ2-5, with 12 bases that match TRBD2. Per the germline V gene, CDR1 is KGHSH and CDR2 is LQKENI. There are 16 residues in the CDR3. The V segment lost 0 bases and the J segment 2 bases; nucleotides outside the gene matches: 1. CDR3 amino acids: CASSPPLAGGQETQYF. The CDR3 DNA reads TGTGCCAGCTCACCACCTCTAGCGGGAGGGCAAGAGACCCAGTACTTC.

The rearrangement uses TRBV5-6 and TRBJ2-1; 7 nucleotides agree with TRBD2. Losses at the gene ends were 2 bases for V and 0 bases for J; bases not matched to a gene: 5. CDR3 size: 16 residues. CDR1 is SGHDT, CDR2 YYEEEE, per germline. The CDR3 region is CASSFTRLASYNEQFF. For the CDR3, the DNA is TGTGCCAGCAGCTTCACAAGACTAGCCTCCTACAATGAGCAGTTCTTC.

The chain links TRBV5-1 to TRBJ2-7; D is possibly TRBD2 (6 bases). V gave up 6 bases and J gave up 3 bases, with 19 bases separating them. The CDR3 runs 15 residues. The germline gives CDR1 SGHRS, CDR2 YFSETQ. The CDR3 DNA reads as TGCGCCAGCAATCATGGGGGGAGTCGATTCTACGAGCAGTACTTC. This translates into CASNHGGSRFYEQYF. Full variable domain (rest looked up from reference TRBV5-1 and TRBJ2-7): KAGVTQTPRYLIKTRGQQVTLSCSPISGHRSVSWYQQTPGQGLQFLFEYFSETQRNKGNFPGRFSGRQFSNSRSEMNVSTLELGDSALYLCASNHGGSRFYEQYFGPGTRLTVT.

The rearrangement links TRBV19 to TRBJ1-3; D unclear. CDR3 length equals 14 residues. The germline gives CDR1 LNHDA, CDR2 SQIVND (reference sequence). V lost 5 bases to trimming and J lost 1 base, with 9 bases between them. The CDR3 region has the DNA TGTGCCAGTAGTTTCCCGGGATCTGGAAACACCATATATTTT. As protein: CASSFPGSGNTIYF.

The chain joins TRBV6-5 to TRBJ1-2; weak D call: TRBD1 (6 bases). The V end lost 2 bases, the J end lost 6 bases, and 10 bases lay between the germline ends. CDR1 MNHEY and CDR2 SVGAGI come from the germline V gene. The CDR3 totals 13 residues. CDR3 amino acids: CASSYAQGDGYTF. The DNA for the CDR3 is TGTGCCAGCAGTTACGCACAGGGTGATGGCTACACCTTC.

This CDR3 is CASSQTGLMDYTDTQYF. DNA of the CDR3: TGTGCCAGCAGCCAGACCGGGCTGATGGACTACACAGATACGCAGTATTTT. The V gene is TRBV28, the J gene TRBJ2-3; D might be TRBD2 (6 bases). This CDR3 is 17 amino acids long. With 6 bases removed from V and 2 bases from J, the gap between germline ends came to 21 bases. In germline, CDR1 is MDHEN, CDR2 SYDVKM.

The chain uses TRBV28 and TRBJ2-1; TRBD2 matches at 9 bases. Germline V gene data show CDR1 as MDHEN and CDR2 as SYDVKM. CDR3 length equals 14 residues. Trimming removed 6 bases from V and 9 bases from J; junction bases left unmatched: 9. CDR3 residues: CASRGGRGFVEQFF. The CDR3 coding sequence is TGTGCCAGCAGGGGCGGGAGGGGCTTCGTTGAGCAGTTCTTC. Using reference TRBV28 and TRBJ2-1 for the parts outside the CDR3, the full variable domain is DVKVTQSSRYLVKRTGEKVFLECVQDMDHENMFWYRQDPGLGLRLIYFSYDVKMKEKGDIPEGYSVSREKKERFSLILESASTNQTSMYLCASRGGRGFVEQFFGPGTRLTVL.

This chain connects TRBV18 to TRBJ2-3, with D possibly TRBD2 on 5 matching bases. The germline V and J ends were trimmed by 3 bases and 0 bases, with 16 bases remaining between them. The CDR3 covers 17 residues. Germline values: CDR1 KGHSH, CDR2 LQKENI. CDR3 sequence reads: CASSPWQVEASTDTQYF. Written as DNA, the CDR3 is TGTGCCAGCTCACCCTGGCAGGTGGAGGCTAGCACAGATACGCAGTATTTT.

CDR3 residues: CASSGDRGLGQPQHF. CDR3 bases: TGTGCCAGCAGTGGGGACAGGGGGCTTGGTCAGCCCCAGCATTTT. The rearrangement links TRBV2 to TRBJ1-5; TRBD1 aligns across 12 bases. Looked up from germline, CDR1 is SNHLY and CDR2 is FYNNEI. V was pared by 4 bases and J by 6 bases, with 4 bases of the junction left unmatched. The length of the CDR3 is 15 residues. The full variable domain, completed using reference TRBV2 and TRBJ1-5, is EPEVTQTPSHQVTQMGQEVILRCVPISNHLYFYWYRQILGQKVEFLVSFYNNEISEKSEIFDDQFSVERPDGSNFTLKIRSTKLEDSAMYFCASSGDRGLGQPQHFGDGTRLSIL.

J is TRBJ1-1 and V is TRBV30; a possible D gene is TRBD1 (6 bases). Trimming removed 7 bases at V and 4 bases at J, with 19 bases between. The germline CDR1 and CDR2 sequences are GTSNPN and SVGIG (reference sequence). The CDR3 has 14 residues. Written as DNA, the CDR3 is TGTGCCTCCCCGAGGGGGGGGCTTGGCACTGAAGCTTTCTTT. The encoded protein is CASPRGGLGTEAFF.

The rearrangement links TRBV27 to TRBJ2-7; 7 nucleotides align to TRBD2. Germline V lookup: CDR1 MNHEY, CDR2 SMNVEV (reference sequence). V was pared by 2 bases and J by 4 bases, with 11 bases of the junction left unmatched. The CDR3 sequence is 16 residues long. The CDR3 nucleotides read TGTGCCAGCAGTTTAAGGTCTCCTAGCGGAAATTACGAGCAGTACTTC. This encodes CASSLRSPSGNYEQYF.

In the case of this clone: The same CDR3 is also encoded by other DNA sequences in this sample. The chain has TRBV27 and TRBJ2-1; D gene unclear. The CDR3 length is 14 residues. V lost 3 bases, J lost 1 base, and 7 bases lay in between. Germline V gene lookup returns CDR1 MNHEY and CDR2 SMNVEV (reference sequence). The CDR3 sequence: CASSFGSSYNEQFF. The CDR3 bases are TGTGCCAGCAGTTTTGGCAGTTCCTACAATGAGCAGTTCTTC.

This clone was counted only a few times. J is TRBJ2-7 and V is TRBV6-1; possibly TRBD2 for D (5 bases). Germline CDR1 and CDR2: MNHNS and SASEGT. CDR3 length: 15 residues. V was clipped by 2 bases and J by 1 base, with 12 bases between them. This chain's CDR3 is CASSEMAGWSYEQYF. The DNA for the CDR3 is TGTGCCAGCAGTGAAATGGCGGGTTGGTCCTACGAGCAGTACTTC.

This clone appeared a few times. This sequence joins TRBV5-1 and TRBJ2-2; a possible D gene is TRBD1 (5 bases). In germline, CDR1 is SGHRS, CDR2 YFSETQ. This CDR3 is built from 16 residues. V lost 4 bases, J lost 5 bases, and 18 bases lay in between. The CDR3 region is CASSLGSDTVTGELFF. The CDR3, as DNA: TGCGCCAGCAGCCTTGGGTCGGACACGGTAACCGGGGAGCTGTTTTTT.

This clone was counted between two and nine times. The CDR3 sequence is CASSQDPAGGPNEQFF. CDR3 coding DNA: TGTGCCAGCAGCCAAGATCCGGCGGGAGGGCCTAATGAGCAGTTCTTC. V and J are TRBV4-2 and TRBJ2-1, with 9 bases matching TRBD2. The CDR3 totals 16 residues. V was clipped by 0 bases and J by 7 bases; unmatched bases: 7. Germline CDR1 and CDR2: LGHNA and YNFKEQ.

This clone was seen once. The J gene is TRBJ2-6, the V gene TRBV5-4, with 7 bases lining up with TRBD2. Losses at the gene ends were 4 bases for V and 0 bases for J; bases not matched to a gene: 13. This CDR3 comprises 19 residues. Germline values: CDR1 SGHNT, CDR2 YYREEE (reference sequence). CDR3 DNA: TGTGCCAGCAGCCCGACAGCTCGACTAGCTCTCTCTGGGGCCAACGTCCTGACTTTC. Translation: CASSPTARLALSGANVLTF. Using reference TRBV5-4 and TRBJ2-6 for the parts outside the CDR3, the full variable domain is ETGVTQSPTHLIKTRGQQVTLRCSSQSGHNTVSWYQQALGQGPQFIFQYYREEENGRGNFPPRFSGLQFPNYSSELNVNALELDDSALYLCASSPTARLALSGANVLTFGAGSRLTVL.

The CDR3, as DNA: TGCGCCAGCAGCAGCGGAGAGTTAGGTGAGCAGTTCTTC. Translated, it gives CASSSGELGEQFF. V and J are TRBV10-2 and TRBJ2-1; D possibly corresponds to TRBD2 (5 bases). This CDR3 region has 13 residues. Trimming cost V 6 bases and J 9 bases, with 15 bases left between them. Germline values: CDR1 WSHSY, CDR2 SAAADI.

The chain joins TRBV2 to TRBJ1-1; 7 positions match TRBD1. J lost 0 bases, V lost 4 bases, and 8 bases had no gene match. The CDR3 is 16 residues long. Germline V CDR1 and CDR2: SNHLY, FYNNEI. CDR3 loop: CASSGGQLRLNTEAFF. The CDR3 bases are TGTGCCAGCAGTGGGGGACAGCTACGATTGAACACTGAAGCTTTCTTT.

The chain combines TRBV28 with TRBJ2-6; 7 nucleotides agree with TRBD1. The CDR3 length is 17 residues. Germline lookup yields CDR1 MDHEN and CDR2 SYDVKM. J gave up 0 bases and V 5 bases, and 7 bases lay outside the gene matches. The chain's CDR3 is CASSPDRSNSGANVLTF. The CDR3 DNA follows: TGTGCCAGCAGTCCGGACAGGTCTAACTCTGGGGCCAACGTCCTGACTTTC.

The chain is built from TRBV2 and TRBJ2-5; the match to TRBD2 covers 7 bases. V shed 6 bases and J 2 bases; nucleotides not matched to a gene: 18. The CDR3 runs to 18 residues. CDR1 is SNHLY and CDR2 is FYNNEI in the germline V gene. CDR3 DNA: TGTGCCAGCAGGCAAGACCAAGGACTAGGGTTCTGGCAAGAGACCCAGTACTTC. It yields the protein CASRQDQGLGFWQETQYF.

V gene TRBV21-1 combines with J gene TRBJ2-7; the D call in the table, TRBD1, was not verified against the DNA. TRBV21-1 is classified as a pseudogene. This CDR3 region has 13 residues. Here the CDR3 DNA reads TGTGCCAGCTGTTGGACATGGGGCCACGAGCAGTACTTC. It codes for CASCWTWGHEQYF.

This sequence joins TRBV19 and TRBJ1-1, with D possibly TRBD1 on 6 matching bases. Germline-derived CDR1 and CDR2 are LNHDA and SQIVND (reference sequence). The V end lost 3 bases, the J end lost 0 bases, and 14 bases lay between the germline ends. The CDR3 sequence is 16 residues long. The CDR3 region is CASSMNIKGVNTEAFF. CDR3 bases: TGTGCCAGTAGTATGAATATTAAGGGGGTGAACACTGAAGCTTTCTTT.

The V call is TRBV9, the J call TRBJ2-1; 11 nucleotides align to TRBD2. The CDR3 consists of 22 residues. In germline, CDR1 is SGDLS, CDR2 YYNGEE. Trimming took 3 bases from V and 8 from J; bases not matched to a gene: 28. The CDR3 DNA follows: TGTGCCAGCAGCGCCCGACGTATGGGTATAGCGGGAGGGCCAATAATCGTCGATGAGCAGTTCTTC. Translation: CASSARRMGIAGGPIIVDEQFF.

The rearrangement uses TRBV7-9 and TRBJ2-5; D possibly corresponds to TRBD2 (5 bases). CDR1 and CDR2 from the germline V gene are SEHNR and FQNEAQ (reference sequence). This CDR3 spans 14 amino acids. Trimming stripped 8 bases from V and 3 bases from J, with 16 bases between. CDR3 loop: CASSTVGSEETQYF. As DNA, the CDR3 is TGTGCCAGCTCCACGGTGGGGAGTGAAGAGACCCAGTACTTC.